This T cell receptor (beta chain) was recorded in a study of blood T cells in healthy people across ages. The CDR3 loop spans 14 amino acids. CDR1 is LGHNA and CDR2 is YSLEER in the germline V gene. Trimming removed 2 bases at V and 2 bases at J, with 9 bases between. The second PCR ran about 6 to 11 cycles with a sample-barcoded 5' primer and J-beta primers. Using its own MiXCR run on the 5' RACE reads, TCRdb lists one record per CDR3 protein. Of under 2,000,000 distinct CDR3 sequences in the sample, roughly 49% are singletons; the top ten hold approximately 2%. J is TRBJ1-1 and V is TRBV4-3; no clear D. Sequenced input: blood. The sequence was obtained from a woman aged 40 to 50 in good health. The CDR3 protein is CASSQRPRNTEAFF. The CDR3, as DNA: TGCGCCAGCAGCCAAAGGCCCCGAAACACTGAAGCTTTCTTT.